These 23 T cell receptor beta chains share one sample of origin, sequenced in a study of blood T cell repertoires in COVID-19. The table came from immunoSEQ multiplex PCR; TCRdb's copy has only in-frame clones and leaves some out. The table records about 49,000 clones, 65% to 90% of them present only once. Sequencing was carried out using peripheral blood. Receptors were obtained from a woman older than 75 with COVID-19, enrolled during active disease.

V usage is TRBV6-1 and J usage is TRBJ2-7; D possibly corresponds to TRBD1 (6 bases). The V gene lost 1 base and the J gene lost 2 bases, with 12 bases spanning the gap. CDR1 is MNHNS and CDR2 is SASEGT in the germline V gene. The CDR3 spans 15 residues. The CDR3 DNA follows: TGTGCCAGCAGTGAAGATGGGGGCCCCACCTACGAGCAGTACTTC. Translated: CASSEDGGPTYEQYF.

This clone has only a few counts. This chain links TRBV5-4 with TRBJ2-2, with D possibly TRBD2 on 5 matching bases. The ends were cut back, 0 bases at V and 4 bases at J, with 7 bases in the middle. CDR3 size: 14 residues. Germline loops: CDR1 SGHNT, CDR2 YYREEE (reference sequence). The CDR3 DNA reads as TGTGCCAGCAGCTTGGACGGACTCACCGGGGAGCTGTTTTTT. This sequence encodes CASSLDGLTGELFF.

The rearrangement uses TRBV11-3 and TRBJ2-1; TRBD2 matches 7 bases. In germline, CDR1 is SGHNT, CDR2 YENEEA. Trimming at V came to 1 base and at J to 4 bases, leaving 4 bases not matched to a gene. The CDR3 contains 15 residues. CDR3 bases: TGTGCCAGCAGCTTAGGCGGGAGAGATTACAATGAGCAGTTCTTC. It codes for CASSLGGRDYNEQFF.

This chain uses TRBV7-2 with TRBJ1-3, with 7 bases fitting TRBD1. CDR3 length equals 16 residues. Losses at the gene ends were 2 bases for V and 6 bases for J; bases not matched to a gene: 10. Per the germline V gene, CDR1 is SGHTA and CDR2 is FQGNSA. CDR3 DNA: TGTGCCAGCAGCTTATTGTCGGGACAGTGGGCAAACACCATATATTTT. Translated: CASSLLSGQWANTIYF.

J is TRBJ1-4 and V is TRBV6-5; D is undetermined. The V gene lost 8 bases and the J gene lost 7 bases, with 8 bases spanning the gap. The length of the CDR3 is 11 residues. Germline V gives CDR1 MNHEY, CDR2 SVGAGI. Here the CDR3 DNA reads TGTGCCAGCCGAGGGTTTGAAAAACTGTTTTTT. It is translated as CASRGFEKLFF.

The chain recombines TRBV6-5 with TRBJ1-1, with D tentatively TRBD1 (5 bases). The V gene lost 8 bases and the J gene lost 5 bases, with 12 bases spanning the gap. This CDR3 comprises 12 residues. Germline lookup yields CDR1 MNHEY and CDR2 SVGAGI. CDR3 protein: CASRGVRTEAFF. DNA of the CDR3: TGTGCCAGCCGGGGGGTTAGGACTGAAGCTTTCTTT.

The V gene is TRBV3-1 (or the pseudogene TRBV3-2), the J gene TRBJ1-6; tentative D call: TRBD1 (6 bases). V lost 4 bases and J 7 bases, leaving 17 bases between the germline ends. Germline CDR1 reads LGHDT; CDR2 reads YNNKEL (reference sequence). CDR3 size: 16 residues. The CDR3 DNA reads TGTGCCAGCAGCCCACCCCGGGGGGCTGGGAATTCACCCCTCCACTTT. Translation gives CASSPPRGAGNSPLHF.

V is TRBV6-6 and J is TRBJ2-1; 8 bases are shared with TRBD2. This CDR3 is built from 16 residues. Germline V gives CDR1 MNHNY, CDR2 SVGAGI (reference sequence). Trimming took 0 bases from V and 3 from J; bases not matched to a gene: 4. The CDR3 nucleotides are TGTGCCAGCAGTTACTCTGCGGGAGGTAGCTACAATGAGCAGTTCTTC. Its protein product is CASSYSAGGSYNEQFF.

Details on this clone: The identical CDR3 is also encoded by other nucleotide sequences in the sample. The J gene is TRBJ2-7, the V gene TRBV25-1, with D possibly being TRBD1 (6 bases). Trimming removed 8 bases from V and 0 bases from J, with 14 bases in between. The CDR3 consists of 14 residues. Germline V gene lookup returns CDR1 MGHDK and CDR2 SYGVNS. CDR3 sequence reads: CASAPGTFSYEQYF. The CDR3 nucleotides are TGTGCCAGCGCTCCGGGGACATTCTCCTACGAGCAGTACTTC.

This clone was picked up a small number of times. This chain uses TRBV3-1 (or the pseudogene TRBV3-2) with TRBJ2-7; 8 nucleotides align to TRBD2. The V gene's germline CDR1 is LGHDT and CDR2 YNNKEL (reference sequence). This CDR3 contains 15 residues. V was clipped by 0 bases and J by 4 bases; unmatched bases: 5. For the CDR3, the DNA is TGTGCCAGCAGCCAAGATCCTAGCGGGCGATACGAGCAGTACTTC. Translation: CASSQDPSGRYEQYF.

V usage is TRBV19 and J usage is TRBJ2-3; D is possibly TRBD2 (5 bases). V shed 10 bases and J shed 5 bases, with 10 bases lying between them. The CDR3 consists of 11 residues. CDR1 is LNHDA, CDR2 SQIVND, per germline (reference sequence). This CDR3 reads CATRTGDTQYF. CDR3 bases: TGTGCCACCCGGACTGGAGATACGCAGTATTTT.

This clone occurred once. The chain is built from TRBV3-1 (or the pseudogene TRBV3-2) and TRBJ2-7; tentative D call: TRBD1 (6 bases). V was cut by 0 bases and J by 1 base, with 13 bases left in between. Per the germline V gene, CDR1 is LGHDT and CDR2 is YNNKEL (reference sequence). CDR3 size: 16 residues. In DNA, the CDR3 is TGTGCCAGCAGCCAAGATAGCCAGGGGTATTCCTACGAGCAGTACTTC. Its translation is CASSQDSQGYSYEQYF.

This clone came up once. The genes are TRBV4-1 and TRBJ2-2, with 11 bases that match TRBD2. Germline V gene data show CDR1 as MGHRA and CDR2 as YSYEKL. This CDR3 comprises 17 residues. V shed 3 bases and J 4 bases; nucleotides not matched to a gene: 7. Here the CDR3 reads CASSQWGLAGGTGELFF. The CDR3 DNA follows: TGCGCCAGCAGCCAGTGGGGCCTAGCGGGAGGCACCGGGGAGCTGTTTTTT.

For the CDR3, the DNA is TGTGCCAGCAGTACACCCGGGATGTGGGAAAAACTGTTTTTT. It encodes CASSTPGMWEKLFF. The chain couples TRBV27 to TRBJ1-4; D unclear. The germline V gene has CDR1 MNHEY and CDR2 SMNVEV (reference sequence). The CDR3 is made up of 14 amino acids. V was clipped by 5 bases and J by 8 bases, with 15 bases between them.

Here the CDR3 reads CASSEVQGALWKQYF. CDR3 bases: TGCGCCAGCAGTGAGGTACAGGGAGCCCTTTGGAAGCAGTACTTC. The chain recombines TRBV10-2 with TRBJ2-7, with D possibly TRBD1 on 6 matching bases. Trimming left V 2 bases short and J 8 bases short, with 19 bases between. The germline V gene encodes CDR1 WSHSY and CDR2 SAAADI. The length of the CDR3 is 15 residues.

This chain links TRBV2 with TRBJ1-5; 10 nucleotides agree with TRBD1. The CDR3 consists of 15 residues. J lost 5 bases, V lost 2 bases, and 3 bases had no gene match. The germline gives CDR1 SNHLY, CDR2 FYNNEI. The chain's CDR3 is CASSEWDRGHQPQHF. CDR3 DNA sequence: TGTGCCAGCAGTGAATGGGACAGGGGCCATCAGCCCCAGCATTTT.

This clone is a singleton in its sample. V gene TRBV11-2 combines with J gene TRBJ2-5; D remains ambiguous. Germline loops: CDR1 SGHAT, CDR2 FQNNGV. Between the trimmed V and J ends, which lost 1 base and 2 bases, there was a span of 5 bases. This CDR3 contains 13 residues. CDR3 sequence reads: CASSLGPQETQYF. The DNA of the CDR3 is TGTGCCAGCAGCTTAGGTCCTCAAGAGACCCAGTACTTC.

This chain links TRBV6-5 with TRBJ1-6; 10 nucleotides match TRBD1. After removal of 5 bases from V and 10 bases from J, the junction contained 5 bases not matched to a gene. The CDR3 is 14 amino acids. Germline V gene data show CDR1 as MNHEY and CDR2 as SVGAGI. The CDR3 protein is CASSHGQGGSPLHF. CDR3 coding DNA: TGTGCCAGCAGTCACGGACAGGGGGGCTCACCCCTCCACTTT.

The gene calls are TRBV4-2 and TRBJ1-5; 9 nucleotides align to TRBD1. Trimming at V came to 3 bases and at J to 5 bases, leaving 5 bases not matched to a gene. The germline V gene encodes CDR1 LGHNA and CDR2 YNFKEQ. The CDR3 sequence is 15 residues long. CDR3 residues: CASSQAYRGHQPQHF. The CDR3 DNA sequence: TGTGCCAGCAGCCAGGCATACAGGGGGCATCAGCCCCAGCATTTT.

The V and J genes are TRBV12-3 or TRBV12-4 and TRBJ2-1; D not certain. V dropped 7 bases and J dropped 7 bases, with 8 bases sitting between them. This CDR3 is built from 11 residues. The CDR3 DNA is TGTGCCAGCACGAGGTCGAATGAGCAGTTCTTC. Protein product: CASTRSNEQFF.

This chain joins TRBV5-1 and TRBJ1-1; D not resolved. The CDR3 has 13 residues. Germline CDR1 reads SGHRS; CDR2 reads YFSETQ. Trimming stripped 0 bases from V and 10 bases from J, with 13 bases between. The CDR3, as DNA: TGCGCCAGCAGCTTGGTCGGACGCGAGGGAGCTTTCTTT. Translation: CASSLVGREGAFF.

The chain couples TRBV25-1 to TRBJ1-3; no clear D. Germline CDR1 reads MGHDK; CDR2 reads SYGVNS. The CDR3 totals 13 residues. Trimming took off 4 bases at V and 0 bases at J, with 4 bases between the two ends. This chain's CDR3 is CASSVNSGNTIYF. CDR3 nucleotide sequence: TGTGCCAGCAGTGTCAACTCTGGAAACACCATATATTTT.

DNA of the CDR3: TGTGCCAGCTCACCCCGGACAGGGATCGACTATGGCTACACCTTC. Translated, it gives CASSPRTGIDYGYTF. The J gene is TRBJ1-2, the V gene TRBV18, with TRBD1 matching over 8 bases. V lost 3 bases and J lost 3; bases outside the gene matches: 6. Looked up from germline, CDR1 is KGHSH and CDR2 is LQKENI. There are 15 residues in the CDR3.